The 7 T cell receptor beta chains in this list originate from one sample, sequenced in a study of cytomegalovirus exposure and HLA in healthy donors. The PCR contained 60 Vbeta and 13 Jbeta primers. Repertoires were generated with immunoSEQ multiplex PCR, while TCRdb's copy carries only in-frame clones and drops some. The sample shows roughly 120,000 clones, 79% of them seen only once. What was sequenced was PBMCs. All receptors come from a woman younger than 30 in good health and CMV-seropositive.

The V and J genes are TRBV11-2 and TRBJ2-2; 7 nucleotides align to TRBD1. This CDR3 region has 19 residues. Germline lookup yields CDR1 SGHAT and CDR2 FQNNGV. The J segment lost 0 bases and the V segment lost 1 base, leaving 11 bases of the junction unmatched. The CDR3: CASSLGRQGSFANTGELFF. The DNA for the CDR3 is TGTGCCAGCAGCTTAGGCCGACAGGGAAGCTTCGCGAACACCGGGGAGCTGTTTTTT.

The chain is built from TRBV10-1 and TRBJ2-7, with 9 bases lining up with TRBD2. The CDR3 runs to 14 residues. The germline V gene encodes CDR1 WNHNN and CDR2 SYGVQD (reference sequence). Losses at the gene ends were 4 bases for V and 0 bases for J; bases not matched to a gene: 1. CDR3 region: CASSVSGSSYEQYF. CDR3 in DNA: TGCGCCAGCAGTGTTAGCGGGAGCTCCTACGAGCAGTACTTC.

This clone has just one count. The genes are TRBV10-3 and TRBJ1-1; weak D call: TRBD1 (5 bases). Germline assignment: CDR1 ENHRY and CDR2 SYGVKD. The V gene lost 8 bases and the J gene lost 7 bases, with 20 bases spanning the gap. The CDR3 contains 14 residues. Here the CDR3 reads CAIGARTGGIEAFF. As DNA, the CDR3 is TGTGCCATCGGTGCTAGGACGGGGGGTATTGAAGCTTTCTTT.

This chain joins TRBV4-1 and TRBJ1-1; tentative D call: TRBD1 (6 bases). V was cut by 0 bases and J by 3 bases, with 14 bases left in between. CDR1 and CDR2 (germline): MGHRA, YSYEKL. The CDR3 covers 16 residues. The CDR3 is CASSQDRGREDTEAFF. The CDR3 DNA follows: TGCGCCAGCAGCCAAGATAGGGGGAGGGAGGACACTGAAGCTTTCTTT.

The rearrangement joins TRBV6-6 to TRBJ2-2; possible D gene TRBD2, 6 bases. Trimming took off 4 bases at V and 4 bases at J, with 13 bases between the two ends. The germline gives CDR1 MNHNY, CDR2 SVGAGI (reference sequence). This CDR3 comprises 15 residues. The CDR3 is CASSSRGGGTGELFF. CDR3 DNA: TGTGCCAGCAGTTCGCGTGGGGGAGGCACCGGGGAGCTGTTTTTT.

This clone occurred once. The chain links TRBV5-1 to TRBJ2-7; 8 positions agree with TRBD1. V shed 4 bases and J 0 bases; nucleotides not matched to a gene: 12. The CDR3 runs to 17 residues. Germline CDR1 is SGHRS and CDR2 is YFSETQ. The CDR3 is CASSKGTGGGSSYEQYF. DNA of the CDR3: TGCGCCAGCAGCAAGGGGACAGGAGGGGGGAGCTCCTACGAGCAGTACTTC.

V and J are TRBV6-5 and TRBJ1-1, with unresolved D. CDR3 size: 11 residues. The V end was cut by 5 bases, the J end by 10 bases, with 11 bases between. Germline loops: CDR1 MNHEY, CDR2 SVGAGI. CDR3 residues: CASSAEEGAFF. The CDR3 DNA reads as TGTGCCAGCAGTGCCGAAGAGGGAGCTTTCTTT.